The 25 T cell receptor beta chains reported below all come from one sample, sequenced in a study of response to subunit inactivated influenza vaccine. TCRdb ran MiXCR on the RT-PCR reads and lists one entry per CDR3 protein. The sample has some 520,000 distinct CDR3 sequences; more than 15% are singletons. Specimen: CD4+ T cells sorted from PBMCs, collected roughly 24 months after vaccination. The receptors derive from a man between 45 and 75 years old who received an inactivated influenza vaccine.

This clonotype was seen more than once but under ten times. The rearrangement joins TRBV12-3 or TRBV12-4 to TRBJ1-1; D gene ambiguous. The CDR3 runs 14 residues. Deletions cut 2 bases from V and 1 base from J, with 8 bases between. DNA for the CDR3: TGTGCCAGCAGTTTATCTCTTGGGAACACTGAAGCTTTCTTT. It translates to CASSLSLGNTEAFF.

This clonotype showed up many times. The rearrangement uses TRBV6-2 or TRBV6-3 and TRBJ1-1; D unclear. V dropped 7 bases and J dropped 1 base, with 10 bases sitting between them. The CDR3 is 13 residues long. Germline V gene lookup returns CDR1 MNHEY and CDR2 SVGEGT. CDR3 in amino acids: CASTRDGNTEAFF. The CDR3 DNA reads TGTGCCAGCACTCGCGACGGGAACACTGAAGCTTTCTTT.

This clonotype was recorded a few times. The gene calls are TRBV18 and TRBJ2-3, with TRBD1 matching 10 bases. The germline CDR1 and CDR2 sequences are KGHSH and LQKENI. This CDR3 region has 14 residues. Germline trimming cut 5 bases from V and 4 bases from J; bases unmatched to any gene: 3. CDR3 nucleotide sequence: TGTGCCAGCTCAGGACAGGGGGGCGCAGATACGCAGTATTTT. As protein: CASSGQGGADTQYF. Using reference TRBV18 and TRBJ2-3 for the parts outside the CDR3, the full variable domain is NAGVMQNPRHLVRRRGQEARLRCSPMKGHSHVYWYRQLPEEGLKFMVYLQKENIIDESGMPKERFSAEFPKEGPSILRIQQVVRGDSAAYFCASSGQGGADTQYFGPGTRLTVL.

This clonotype showed up just a few times. The rearrangement joins TRBV4-3 to TRBJ2-3; D might be TRBD1 (6 bases). Germline values: CDR1 LGHNA, CDR2 YSLEER. V was shortened by 0 bases and J by 0 bases, with 16 bases between the two germline ends. The CDR3 contains 18 residues. CDR3 DNA sequence: TGCGCCAGCAGCCAAGATCTATTGCGCCAGGGGAGCACAGATACGCAGTATTTT. This encodes CASSQDLLRQGSTDTQYF.

The chain joins TRBV18 to TRBJ1-5; TRBD1 matches 7 bases. The V and J ends lost 5 bases and 4 bases, in that order; junction bases with no gene match: 8. This CDR3 contains 15 residues. Germline V gene lookup returns CDR1 KGHSH and CDR2 LQKENI. Here the CDR3 reads CASSWEGAINQPQHF. CDR3 coding DNA: TGTGCCAGCTCATGGGAGGGGGCGATTAATCAGCCCCAGCATTTT.

This clonotype was seen many times. CDR3 DNA: TGTGCCAGCAGCCAACCGAGGACAGGATGGTCCGGGGAGCTGTTTTTT. It codes for CASSQPRTGWSGELFF. The rearrangement uses TRBV11-2 and TRBJ2-2; 7 bases are a match to TRBD1. The CDR3 runs to 16 residues. Germline assignment: CDR1 SGHAT and CDR2 FQNNGV. V trimming: 5 bases; J trimming: 6 bases; junction bases outside the gene matches: 12.

Notes on this clonotype: One end of the junction varies from germline; a read error may be responsible. V is TRBV5-1 and J is TRBJ1-6; 12 bases line up with TRBD1. The CDR3 runs to 18 residues. The germline CDR1 and CDR2 sequences are SGHRS and YFSETQ. CDR3 in amino acids: CASSFTGTGGSYNSPLNF. The CDR3 DNA sequence: TGCGCCAGCAGCTTCACCGGGACAGGGGGCTCCTATAATTCACCCCTCAACTTT.

There are a few counts of this clonotype. The gene calls are TRBV20-1 and TRBJ2-3, with 11 bases lining up with TRBD2. Trimming removed 3 bases from V and 0 bases from J; junction bases left unmatched: 5. The CDR3 loop spans 16 amino acids. Germline CDR1 DFQATT, CDR2 SNEGSKA (reference sequence). The CDR3 sequence is CSASRTSGYSTDTQYF. The CDR3 nucleotides read TGCAGTGCTAGTAGGACTAGCGGGTATAGCACAGATACGCAGTATTTT.

There are a few counts of this clonotype. The chain uses TRBV18 and TRBJ2-7; 11 bases are a match to TRBD1. The CDR3 loop spans 14 amino acids. V lost 2 bases, J lost 7 bases, and 4 bases stayed unmatched. The V gene's germline CDR1 is KGHSH and CDR2 LQKENI. Here the CDR3 reads CASSPGQGAGEQYF. The DNA for the CDR3 is TGTGCCAGCTCACCAGGACAGGGGGCTGGTGAGCAGTACTTC.

This clonotype appeared a few times. The J gene is TRBJ1-2, the V gene TRBV4-2; D remains ambiguous. Germline lookup yields CDR1 LGHNA and CDR2 YNFKEQ. Trimming pared 1 base from V and 7 bases from J, leaving 10 bases between. The CDR3 length is 13 residues. The CDR3 loop reads CASSQAGSSGYTF. CDR3 sequence (DNA): TGTGCCAGCAGCCAAGCCGGGTCTTCTGGCTACACCTTC.

This clonotype has more than one count but fewer than ten. V gene TRBV29-1 combines with J gene TRBJ2-1; TRBD2 aligns across 15 bases. V lost 7 bases, J lost 8 bases, and 3 bases stayed unmatched. CDR1 and CDR2 from the germline V gene are SQVTM and ANQGSEA. CDR3 length equals 13 residues. CDR3 sequence: CSAGLAGGYEQFF. For the CDR3, the DNA is TGCAGCGCCGGACTAGCGGGGGGGTATGAGCAGTTCTTC.

V and J are TRBV2 and TRBJ2-7, with D maybe TRBD1 (6 bases). There are 14 residues in the CDR3. With 6 bases removed from V and 2 bases from J, the gap between germline ends came to 14 bases. Germline loops: CDR1 SNHLY, CDR2 FYNNEI. DNA for the CDR3: TGTGCCAGCAGCTTGGACAGTGTTGCCTACGAGCAGTACTTC. Translating gives CASSLDSVAYEQYF.

This clonotype was seen more than once but under ten times. The V and J genes are TRBV14 and TRBJ2-1; 14 positions agree with TRBD2. Germline V gene lookup returns CDR1 SGHDN and CDR2 FVKESK. Trimming at V came to 1 base and at J to 10 bases, leaving 6 bases not matched to a gene. The CDR3 has 16 amino acids. The CDR3 sequence: CASSQVRTSGRSEQFF. CDR3 in DNA: TGTGCCAGCAGCCAAGTGAGGACTAGCGGGAGGTCAGAGCAGTTCTTC.

There are a few counts of this clonotype. The chain has TRBV6-2 or TRBV6-3 and TRBJ2-7; no reliable D call. This CDR3 is built from 12 residues. Germline V CDR1 and CDR2: MNHEY, SVGEGT. V lost 6 bases to trimming and J lost 5 bases, with 11 bases between them. CDR3 nucleotides: TGTGCCAGCAGCCGGACCGCGAACGAGCAGTACTTC. It yields the protein CASSRTANEQYF.

This clonotype has more than one count but fewer than ten. The rearrangement links TRBV10-3 to TRBJ1-4, with 9 nucleotides matching TRBD1. The germline V gene encodes CDR1 ENHRY and CDR2 SYGVKD. The CDR3 length is 15 residues. J was trimmed by 8 bases and V by 3 bases; bases with no gene match: 7. The CDR3 nucleotides read TGTGCCATCAGTGATCAGGACAGGGGAGGCGAAAAACTGTTTTTT. Translating gives CAISDQDRGGEKLFF.

The chain has TRBV3-1 and TRBJ2-3; a weak D match, TRBD2 (5 bases). The CDR3 extends over 12 amino acids. Germline-derived CDR1 and CDR2 are LGHDT and YNNKEL (reference sequence). The ends were cut back, 0 bases at V and 7 bases at J, with 5 bases in the middle. CDR3 DNA: TGTGCCAGCAGCCAAGACGGGAATACGCAGTATTTT. It codes for CASSQDGNTQYF.

The chain recombines TRBV19 with TRBJ2-4; no clear D. Trimming took off 2 bases at V and 0 bases at J, with 8 bases between the two ends. Germline V gene sequence: CDR1 LNHDA, CDR2 SQIVND (reference sequence). The CDR3 is 15 residues long. This CDR3 is CASSIPSLAKNIQYF. CDR3 nucleotide sequence: TGTGCCAGTAGTATACCGAGTCTAGCCAAAAACATTCAGTACTTC.

The chain carries TRBV20-1 and TRBJ2-1, with TRBD2 matching 8 bases. CDR3 length equals 20 residues. The trim removed 0 bases at V and 5 bases at J, leaving 21 bases unmatched. Germline V gives CDR1 DFQATT, CDR2 SNEGSKA (reference sequence). The CDR3 spells CSARDFRSAGLVGKNNEQFF. CDR3 in DNA: TGCAGTGCTAGAGACTTCCGATCGGCGGGACTAGTGGGGAAGAACAATGAGCAGTTCTTC.

This clonotype was counted ten times or more. V and J are TRBV29-1 and TRBJ2-7; D uncertain. The germline gives CDR1 SQVTM, CDR2 ANQGSEA. This CDR3 comprises 13 residues. The ends were cut back, 5 bases at V and 5 bases at J, with 16 bases in the middle. The CDR3 sequence is CSVIITNLHEQYF. The CDR3 DNA is TGCAGCGTTATAATCACCAACTTGCACGAGCAGTACTTC.

The CDR3 protein is CAWSGATGTYNQPQHF. The CDR3 DNA sequence: TGTGCCTGGAGTGGGGCGACAGGAACCTACAATCAGCCCCAGCATTTT. The J gene is TRBJ1-5, the V gene TRBV30; weak D call: TRBD1 (6 bases). The V gene's germline CDR1 is GTSNPN and CDR2 SVGIG (reference sequence). There are 16 residues in the CDR3. V was pared by 1 base and J by 3 bases, with 16 bases between.

This clonotype turned up a few times. The rearrangement joins TRBV5-1 to TRBJ2-7; D may be TRBD1 (5 bases). The CDR3 is made up of 14 amino acids. CDR1 and CDR2 from the germline V gene are SGHRS and YFSETQ. V was shortened by 4 bases and J by 5 bases, with 16 bases between the two germline ends. CDR3 protein: CASSLRVAENEQYF. Here the CDR3 DNA reads TGCGCCAGCAGCCTCAGGGTCGCGGAAAACGAGCAGTACTTC.

Ten or more counts support this clonotype. The rearrangement joins TRBV24-1 to TRBJ2-1; 8 bases are shared with TRBD1. The V gene end was trimmed by 9 bases and the J gene end by 0 bases; junction bases not matched to a gene: 9. CDR3 length: 16 amino acids. The germline CDR1 and CDR2 sequences are KGHDR and SFDVKD. CDR3: CATRPGQGFSYNEQFF. Here the CDR3 DNA reads TGTGCCACCCGCCCCGGACAGGGATTCTCCTACAATGAGCAGTTCTTC.

This clonotype was counted between two and nine times. The chain is built from TRBV5-1 and TRBJ2-1, with D maybe TRBD2 (6 bases). The CDR3 runs 15 residues. CDR1 SGHRS and CDR2 YFSETQ come from the germline V gene. Trimming took off 1 base at V and 7 bases at J, with 15 bases between the two ends. CDR3 in DNA: TGCGCCAGCAGCTTGTGGGGGGATACGAGTAATGAGCAGTTCTTC. Residues: CASSLWGDTSNEQFF.

The chain carries TRBV7-2 and TRBJ2-3; 10 nucleotides match TRBD2. With 1 base clipped from V and 5 bases from J, the junction kept 6 bases outside the gene matches. Germline V gives CDR1 SGHTA, CDR2 FQGNSA. This CDR3 contains 16 residues. The CDR3: CASSLDASGRLDTQYF. The CDR3, as DNA: TGTGCCAGCAGCTTAGATGCTAGCGGGAGATTAGATACGCAGTATTTT.

This chain joins TRBV24-1 and TRBJ2-5; 9 positions agree with TRBD2. The length of the CDR3 is 15 residues. Germline V gene sequence: CDR1 KGHDR, CDR2 SFDVKD. V gave up 4 bases and J gave up 1 base; unmatched junction bases: 3. The CDR3 DNA is TGTGCCACCAGTGAACGCGGGAGGGCCCAAGAGACCCAGTACTTC. Translation gives CATSERGRAQETQYF.